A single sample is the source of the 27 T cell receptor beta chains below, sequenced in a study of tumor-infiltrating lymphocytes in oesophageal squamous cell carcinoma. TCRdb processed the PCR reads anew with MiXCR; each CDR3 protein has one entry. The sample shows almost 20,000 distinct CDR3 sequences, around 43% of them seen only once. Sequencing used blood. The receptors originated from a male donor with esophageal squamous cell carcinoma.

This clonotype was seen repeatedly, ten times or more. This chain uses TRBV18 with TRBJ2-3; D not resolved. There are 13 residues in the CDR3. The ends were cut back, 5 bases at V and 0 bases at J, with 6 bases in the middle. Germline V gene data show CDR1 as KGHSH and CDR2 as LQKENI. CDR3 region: CASSVTSTDTQYF. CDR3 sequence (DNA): TGTGCCAGCTCAGTAACTAGCACAGATACGCAGTATTTT.

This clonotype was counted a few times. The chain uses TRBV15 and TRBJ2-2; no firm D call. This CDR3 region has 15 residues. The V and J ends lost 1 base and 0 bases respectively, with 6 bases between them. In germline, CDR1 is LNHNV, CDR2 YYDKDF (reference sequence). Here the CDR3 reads CATSRVPTNTGELFF. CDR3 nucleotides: TGTGCCACCAGCAGAGTGCCTACGAACACCGGGGAGCTGTTTTTT. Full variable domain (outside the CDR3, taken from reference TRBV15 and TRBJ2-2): DAMVIQNPRYQVTQFGKPVTLSCSQTLNHNVMYWYQQKSSQAPKLLFHYYDKDFNNEADTPDNFQSRRPNTSFCFLDIRSPGLGDTAMYLCATSRVPTNTGELFFGEGSRLTVL.

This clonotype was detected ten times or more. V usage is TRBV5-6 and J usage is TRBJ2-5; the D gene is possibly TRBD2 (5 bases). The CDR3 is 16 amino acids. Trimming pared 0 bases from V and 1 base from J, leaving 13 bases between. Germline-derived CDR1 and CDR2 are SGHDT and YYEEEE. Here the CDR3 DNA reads TGTGCCAGCAGCTTGGGAATGGGAGTGATCCAAGAGACCCAGTACTTC. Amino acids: CASSLGMGVIQETQYF.

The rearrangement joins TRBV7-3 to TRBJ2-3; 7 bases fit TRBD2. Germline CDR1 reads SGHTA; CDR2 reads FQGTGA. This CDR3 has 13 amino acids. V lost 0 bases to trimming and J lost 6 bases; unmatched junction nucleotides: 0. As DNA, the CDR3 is TGTGCCAGCAGCTTAACAGCGGGGGATACGCAGTATTTT. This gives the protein CASSLTAGDTQYF.

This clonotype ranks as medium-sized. The CDR3 DNA reads TGTGCCAGCAGCTCCGTCCGGGGTGGTTCAAGGTACAATGAGCAGTTCTTC. Protein product: CASSSVRGGSRYNEQFF. The J gene is TRBJ2-1, the V gene TRBV7-8; a weak D match, TRBD2 (5 bases). The CDR3 runs 17 residues. Germline V gene lookup returns CDR1 SGHVS and CDR2 FQNEAQ. The germline V and J ends were trimmed by 4 bases and 4 bases, with 20 bases remaining between them.

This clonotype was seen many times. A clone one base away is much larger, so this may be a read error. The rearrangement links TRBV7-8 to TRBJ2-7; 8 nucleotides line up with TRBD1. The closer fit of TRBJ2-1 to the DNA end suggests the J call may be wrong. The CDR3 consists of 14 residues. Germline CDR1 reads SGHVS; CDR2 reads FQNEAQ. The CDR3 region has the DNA TGTGCCAGCAGCTTAGCACAGGGGGGTGCCGAGCAGTTCTTC. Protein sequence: CASSLAQGGAEQFF.

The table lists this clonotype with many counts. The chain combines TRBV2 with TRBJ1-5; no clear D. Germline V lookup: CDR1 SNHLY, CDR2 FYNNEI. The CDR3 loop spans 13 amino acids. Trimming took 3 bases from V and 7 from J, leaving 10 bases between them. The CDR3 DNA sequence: TGTGCCAGCAGTGATAGGGTATGGCAGCCCCAGCATTTT. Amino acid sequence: CASSDRVWQPQHF.

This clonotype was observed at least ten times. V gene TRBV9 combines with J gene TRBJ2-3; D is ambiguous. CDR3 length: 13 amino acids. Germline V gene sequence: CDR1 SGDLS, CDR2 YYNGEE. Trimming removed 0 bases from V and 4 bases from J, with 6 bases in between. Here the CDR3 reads CASSVGAADTQYF. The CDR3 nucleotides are TGTGCCAGCAGCGTAGGGGCTGCAGATACGCAGTATTTT.

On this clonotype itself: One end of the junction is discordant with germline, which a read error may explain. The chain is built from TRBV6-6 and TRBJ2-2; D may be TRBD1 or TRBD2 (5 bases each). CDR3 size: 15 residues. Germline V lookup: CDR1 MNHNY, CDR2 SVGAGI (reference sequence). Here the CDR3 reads CASSYSGCNTGALFF. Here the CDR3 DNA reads TGTGCCAGCAGTTACTCCGGCTGTAACACCGGGGCGCTGTTTTTT.

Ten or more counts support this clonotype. The chain's CDR3 is CASSLAPPNSGANVLTF. In nucleotides, the CDR3 is TGCGCCAGCAGCTTGGCACCACCAAACTCTGGGGCCAACGTCCTGACTTTC. The genes are TRBV5-1 and TRBJ2-6, with unresolved D. V was trimmed by 0 bases and J by 0 bases, leaving 10 bases between them. From germline, CDR1 is SGHRS and CDR2 YFSETQ. CDR3 length: 17 residues.

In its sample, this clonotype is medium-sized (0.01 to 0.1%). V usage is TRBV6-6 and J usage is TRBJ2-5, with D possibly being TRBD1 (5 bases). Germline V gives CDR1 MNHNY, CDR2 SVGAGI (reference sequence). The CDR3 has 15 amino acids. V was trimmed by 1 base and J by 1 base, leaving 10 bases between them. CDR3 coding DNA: TGTGCCAGCAGTTACTTTAGGACAACCCAAGAGACCCAGTACTTC. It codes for CASSYFRTTQETQYF.

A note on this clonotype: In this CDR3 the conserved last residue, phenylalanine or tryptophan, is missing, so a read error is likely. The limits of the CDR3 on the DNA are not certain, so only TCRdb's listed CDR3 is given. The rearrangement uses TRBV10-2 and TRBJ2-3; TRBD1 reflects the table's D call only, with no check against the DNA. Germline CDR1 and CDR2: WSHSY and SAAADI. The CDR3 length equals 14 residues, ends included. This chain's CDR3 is CASSMQGGEQFFGP.

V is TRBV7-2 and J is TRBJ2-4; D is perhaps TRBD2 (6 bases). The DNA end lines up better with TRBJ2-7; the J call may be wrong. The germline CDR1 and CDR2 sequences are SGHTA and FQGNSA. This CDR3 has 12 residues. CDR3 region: CASNVLAGEQYF. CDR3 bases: TGTGCCAGCAACGTACTAGCTGGCGAGCAGTACTTC.

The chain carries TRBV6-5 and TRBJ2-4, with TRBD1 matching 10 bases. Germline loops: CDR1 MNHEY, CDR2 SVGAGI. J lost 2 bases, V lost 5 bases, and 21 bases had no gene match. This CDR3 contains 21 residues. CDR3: CASSDPSYFGQGGRTKNIQYF. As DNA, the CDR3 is TGTGCCAGCAGTGACCCATCATACTTCGGACAGGGGGGTAGGACCAAAAACATTCAGTACTTC.

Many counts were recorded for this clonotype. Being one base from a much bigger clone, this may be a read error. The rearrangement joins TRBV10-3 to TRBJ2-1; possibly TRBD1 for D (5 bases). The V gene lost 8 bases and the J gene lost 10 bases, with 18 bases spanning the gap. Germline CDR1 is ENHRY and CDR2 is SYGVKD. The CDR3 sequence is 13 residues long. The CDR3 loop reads CAIEGVNSYEQFF. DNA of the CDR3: TGTGCCATCGAAGGGGTTAACTCCTACGAGCAGTTCTTC.

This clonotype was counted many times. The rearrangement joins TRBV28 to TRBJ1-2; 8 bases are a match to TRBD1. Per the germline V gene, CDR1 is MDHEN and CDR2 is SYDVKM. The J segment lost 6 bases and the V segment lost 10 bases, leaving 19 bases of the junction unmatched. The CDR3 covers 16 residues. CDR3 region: CATYGTNPDRGNGYTF. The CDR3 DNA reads TGTGCCACCTACGGTACAAACCCCGACAGGGGAAATGGCTACACCTTC.

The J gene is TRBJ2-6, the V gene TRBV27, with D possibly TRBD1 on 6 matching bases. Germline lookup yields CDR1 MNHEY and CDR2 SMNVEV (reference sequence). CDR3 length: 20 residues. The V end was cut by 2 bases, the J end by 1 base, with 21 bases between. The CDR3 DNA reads TGTGCCAGCAGTTTAGAATGGGGCCAGGGGTATCTTTCTGGGGCCAACGTCCTGACTTTC. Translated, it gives CASSLEWGQGYLSGANVLTF.

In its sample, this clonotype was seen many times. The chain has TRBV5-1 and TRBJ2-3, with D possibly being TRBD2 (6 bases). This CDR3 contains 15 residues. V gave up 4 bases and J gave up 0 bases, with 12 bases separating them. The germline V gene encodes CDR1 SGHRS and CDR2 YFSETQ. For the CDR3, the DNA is TGCGCCAGCAGCGAGGATGGGACTAGCACAGATACGCAGTATTTT. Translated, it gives CASSEDGTSTDTQYF.

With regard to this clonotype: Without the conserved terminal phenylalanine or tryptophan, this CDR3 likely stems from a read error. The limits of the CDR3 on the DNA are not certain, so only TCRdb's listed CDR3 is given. CDR3 amino acids: CASSARDRPYEQYFGN. V and J are TRBV12-3 or TRBV12-4 and TRBJ2-5; the table's TRBD1 call for D was not verified on the DNA. The CDR3 extends over 16 residues, inclusive of both ends.

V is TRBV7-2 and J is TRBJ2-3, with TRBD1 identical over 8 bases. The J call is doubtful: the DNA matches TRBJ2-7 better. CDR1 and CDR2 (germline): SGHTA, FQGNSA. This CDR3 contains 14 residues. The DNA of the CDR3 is TGTGCCAGCAAGAACAGGGGGGATTTCTACGAGCAGTACTTC. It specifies CASKNRGDFYEQYF.

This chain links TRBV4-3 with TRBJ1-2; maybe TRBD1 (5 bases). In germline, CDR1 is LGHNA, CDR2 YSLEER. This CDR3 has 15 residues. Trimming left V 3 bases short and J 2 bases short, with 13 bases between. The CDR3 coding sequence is TGCGCCAGCAGCCAGAGGGACTCTCAAAACTATGGCTACACCTTC. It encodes CASSQRDSQNYGYTF.

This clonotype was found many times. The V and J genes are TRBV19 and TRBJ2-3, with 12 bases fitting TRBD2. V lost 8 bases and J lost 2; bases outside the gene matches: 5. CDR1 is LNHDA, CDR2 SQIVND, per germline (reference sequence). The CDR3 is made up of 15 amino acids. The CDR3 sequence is CASARTSGITDTQYF. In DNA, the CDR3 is TGTGCCAGTGCTCGGACTAGCGGGATCACAGATACGCAGTATTTT.

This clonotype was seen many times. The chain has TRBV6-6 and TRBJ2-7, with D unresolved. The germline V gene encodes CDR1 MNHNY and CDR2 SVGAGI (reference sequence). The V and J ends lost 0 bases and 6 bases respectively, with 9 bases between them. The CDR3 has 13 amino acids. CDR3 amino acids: CASSYSLLSEQYF. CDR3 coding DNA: TGTGCCAGCAGTTACTCTTTACTTTCCGAGCAGTACTTC.

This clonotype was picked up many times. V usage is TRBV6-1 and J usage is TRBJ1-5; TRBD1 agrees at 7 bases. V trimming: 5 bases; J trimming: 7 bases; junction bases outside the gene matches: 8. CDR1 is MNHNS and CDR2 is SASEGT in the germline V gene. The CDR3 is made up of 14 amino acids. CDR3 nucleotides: TGTGCCAGCAGTCCCCAGGGGGAGTGGCAGCCCCAGCATTTT. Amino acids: CASSPQGEWQPQHF.

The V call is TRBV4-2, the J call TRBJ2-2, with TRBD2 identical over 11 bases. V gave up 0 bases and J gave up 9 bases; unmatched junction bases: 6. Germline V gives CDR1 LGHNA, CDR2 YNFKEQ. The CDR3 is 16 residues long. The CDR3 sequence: CASSQEVLAGGWELFF. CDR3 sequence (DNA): TGTGCCAGCAGCCAAGAAGTGTTAGCGGGGGGGTGGGAGCTGTTTTTT.

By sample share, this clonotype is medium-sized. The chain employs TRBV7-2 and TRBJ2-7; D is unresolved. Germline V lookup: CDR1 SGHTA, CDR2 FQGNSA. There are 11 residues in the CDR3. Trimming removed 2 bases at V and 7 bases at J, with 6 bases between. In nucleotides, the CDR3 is TGTGCCAGCAGCTTACAGGTAGAGCAGTACTTC. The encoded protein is CASSLQVEQYF.

The CDR3 spells CASSRTSGRVDTQYF. The CDR3 DNA reads TGTGCCAGCAGCCGGACTAGCGGGAGGGTAGATACGCAGTATTTT. This rearrangement joins TRBV7-3 to TRBJ2-3, with 15 bases matching TRBD2. There are 15 residues in the CDR3. Germline CDR1 SGHTA, CDR2 FQGTGA. The ends lost 5 bases at V and 5 bases at J; junction bases unmatched: 2.